The rows below give T cell receptor beta chains drawn from one sample of a study of shared clonotypes between healthy human individuals. Method: immunoSEQ multiplex PCR; TCRdb's copy keeps in-frame clones and lacks some. The sample holds hundreds of thousands of clones, 98% seen once. Sequencing used naive CD8+ T cells sorted from blood. These receptors were collected from a man younger than 40 in good health. The CDR3 runs from the conserved cysteine through the conserved F or W. A D gene is named only where the DNA matches it firmly. Where a row states a size, it is once, few, many or the class of an expanded clone; other rows omit it.

V	size	D	J	DNA	CDR3
TRBV14	.	.	TRBJ2-1	TGTGCCAGCAGCCCAGGGGTTGCCAATGAGCAGTTCTTC	CASSPGVANEQFF
TRBV4-1	once	TRBD2	TRBJ2-5	TGCGCCAGCAGCCTTGGGACTAGCGGGAACCAAGAGACCCAGTACTTC	CASSLGTSGNQETQYF
TRBV7-9	.	.	TRBJ2-7	TGTGCCAGCAGCCTCGTATTGGGGGAAGGTTACGAGCAGTACTTC	CASSLVLGEGYEQYF
TRBV7-2	once	.	TRBJ1-2	TGTGCCAGCAGCTCAGATAATGGCTACACCTTC	CASSSDNGYTF
TRBV9	.	TRBD2	TRBJ2-7	TGTGCCAGCAGCGCAGGGACTAGCGGCTACGAGCAGTACTTC	CASSAGTSGYEQYF
TRBV9	.	TRBD2	TRBJ2-5	TGTGCCAGCAGCCCCGGACTAGCACAAGAGACCCAGTACTTC	CASSPGLAQETQYF
TRBV14	.	TRBD1	TRBJ2-7	TGTGCCAGCAGCCGACAGGGGGCCTACGAGCAGTACTTC	CASSRQGAYEQYF
TRBV10-2	.	TRBD1	TRBJ2-1	TGCGCCAGCAGTGATCTCGACAGGGGGCGAAATGAGCAGTTCTTC	CASSDLDRGRNEQFF
TRBV30	.	.	TRBJ2-5	TGTGCCTGGAGCCCAGGGGCGGGTCAGTACTTC	CAWSPGAGQYF
TRBV4-3	.	TRBD1	TRBJ1-2	TGCGCCAGCAGCCAAGGGGGGAGGGGGCTGGTGTCTGGCTACACCTTC	CASSQGGRGLVSGYTF
TRBV7-9	.	.	TRBJ2-5	TGTGCCAGCAGCCGAGCGGAAGCCCAAGAGACCCAGTACTTC	CASSRAEAQETQYF
TRBV6-6	once	TRBD2	TRBJ2-1	TGTGCCAGCAGTCAATTTAGCGGGAACCCCTACAATGAGCAGTTCTTC	CASSQFSGNPYNEQFF
TRBV9	.	TRBD1	TRBJ2-1	TGTGCCAGCAGCGTAACCGGGACAGGGGGTTACAATGAGCAGTTCTTC	CASSVTGTGGYNEQFF
TRBV4-1	.	.	TRBJ2-1	TGCGCCAGCAGCCAAGTACCCCGAGAGGACAATGAGCAGTTCTTC	CASSQVPREDNEQFF
TRBV28	.	TRBD1	TRBJ2-7	TGTGCCAGCAGTCCCCCGGGTTGGACAGGGAGCTACGAGCAGTACTTC	CASSPPGWTGSYEQYF
TRBV5-1	.	.	TRBJ2-1	TGCGCCAGCAGCTTCTGGACTGGGACCTACAATGAGCAGTTCTTC	CASSFWTGTYNEQFF
TRBV29-1	.	.	TRBJ2-7	TGCAGCGCTACCGGGTCCCCGACCTACGAGCAGTACTTC	CSATGSPTYEQYF
TRBV7-8	.	TRBD2	TRBJ2-7	TGTGCCAGCAGTATTCTACGTCTCGGGACTAGCAACTACGAGCAGTACTTC	CASSILRLGTSNYEQYF
TRBV29-1	.	TRBD1	TRBJ2-7	TGCAGCGCCTACCACACAGGGGACCCCTACGAGCAGTACTTC	CSAYHTGDPYEQYF
TRBV10-3	.	.	TRBJ2-7	TGTGCCATCAGTGCTAGGGCTTACGAGCAGTACTTC	CAISARAYEQYF
TRBV15	.	.	TRBJ2-4	TGTGCCACCAGCAGAGATCTGGGCGGAAACATTCAGTACTTC	CATSRDLGGNIQYF
TRBV7-2	once	.	TRBJ2-3	TGTGCCAGCAGCTTAGACCCATTAGATACGCAGTATTTT	CASSLDPLDTQYF
TRBV4-1	.	.	TRBJ1-4	TGCGCCAGCAGGCCGGAGGGGGGGGAAAAACTGTTTTTT	CASRPEGGEKLFF
TRBV27	.	TRBD2	TRBJ2-7	TGTGCCAGCAACAAAGGGACTAGCGGGAGGTCGGGCGAGCAGTACTTC	CASNKGTSGRSGEQYF
TRBV4-3	.	.	TRBJ1-1	TGCGCCAGCAGCCCGGAGGGTGCAATAGAAGCTTTCTTT	CASSPEGAIEAFF
TRBV13	.	TRBD2	TRBJ2-7	TGTGCCAGCAGCTTATTTCGGCGGGAGCATTACGAGCAGTACTTC	CASSLFRREHYEQYF
TRBV7-9	.	TRBD1	TRBJ2-7	TGTGCCAGCAGCTTAACGGGACAGGGGGTGGACGAGCAGTACTTC	CASSLTGQGVDEQYF
TRBV27	.	.	TRBJ2-7	TGTGCCAGCAGTTCCGCCGGTTTACTTAAGCAGTACTTC	CASSSAGLLKQYF
TRBV4-1	.	TRBD1	TRBJ1-5	TGCGCCAGCAGCCAACTACAGGGGATTAATCAGCCCCAGCATTTT	CASSQLQGINQPQHF
TRBV18	.	.	TRBJ2-3	TGTGCCAGCTCCGGGACGAGCACAGATACGCAGTATTTT	CASSGTSTDTQYF
TRBV29-1	.	TRBD1	TRBJ2-6	TGCAGCGTGACGGGACAGGACTCTGGGGCCAACGTCCTGACTTTC	CSVTGQDSGANVLTF
TRBV7-6	.	TRBD1	TRBJ1-2	TGTGCCAGCAGCTCCGGGACAGGGGCGGTAGGGGCCTATGGCTACACCTTC	CASSSGTGAVGAYGYTF
TRBV5-4	.	TRBD1	TRBJ2-5	TGTGCCAGCAGCTTAAAGGGGACAGAAGAGACCCAGTACTTC	CASSLKGTEETQYF
TRBV6-5	.	TRBD2	TRBJ2-1	TGTGCCAGCAGTTACCCCGGGACTAGCGGGAGTCATGAGCAGTTCTTC	CASSYPGTSGSHEQFF
TRBV28	.	.	TRBJ2-7	TGTGCCAGCAGTTTTTTCTCCGGGTCCGAGCAGTACTTC	CASSFFSGSEQYF
TRBV6-5	.	.	TRBJ1-5	TGTGCCAGCAGTTACTCGCATTCGGGGGATCAGCCCCAGCATTTT	CASSYSHSGDQPQHF
TRBV28	.	TRBD2	TRBJ2-5	TGTGCCAGCAGTCTACAATCCGGACTAGCGGGAGAAGAGACCCAGTACTTC	CASSLQSGLAGEETQYF
TRBV10-3	.	TRBD2	TRBJ2-7	TGTGCCATCAGTGCGGGAGGGTCGGAGTCCCACGAGCAGTACTTC	CAISAGGSESHEQYF
TRBV6-5	.	.	TRBJ1-1	TGTGCCAGCAGTTTGGGGGTTCGGACTGAAGCTTTCTTT	CASSLGVRTEAFF
TRBV11-2	.	.	TRBJ1-1	TGTGCCAGCAGCTTAGATCCTCGGGGGTCCACTGAAGCTTTCTTT	CASSLDPRGSTEAFF
TRBV11-2	once	.	TRBJ2-7	TGTGCCAGCCTTCGGTTAAGCTCCTACGAGCAGTACTTC	CASLRLSSYEQYF
TRBV7-6	.	.	TRBJ2-3	TGTGCCAGCAGCTTAGCCCCTACAGATACGCAGTATTTT	CASSLAPTDTQYF
TRBV7-9	.	TRBD2	TRBJ2-5	TGTGCCAGCAGCTCAAGTTTAGCGGGAAAAGAGACCCAGTACTTC	CASSSSLAGKETQYF